The 28 T cell receptor beta chains given below trace back to one sample, sequenced in a study of long-term antiretroviral therapy in people with HIV. Survey-level immunoSEQ v3.0 assays were run. Profiling relied on immunoSEQ multiplex PCR, and the TCRdb table lists in-frame clones only, not all of them. The sample holds 20,000 to 25,000 clones, approximately 77% seen once. Here the sequenced sample was unsorted PBMCs, taken at the start of antiretroviral therapy. These receptors were collected from a man aged 50 to 60 with HIV.

The V gene is TRBV5-1, the J gene TRBJ2-7; 7 positions match TRBD1. CDR3 length equals 14 residues. V was clipped by 0 bases and J by 5 bases; unmatched bases: 5. Germline V gives CDR1 SGHRS, CDR2 YFSETQ. The CDR3 region has the DNA TGCGCCAGCAGCTTGGCGACAGGGATGAACGAGCAGTACTTC. Encoded protein: CASSLATGMNEQYF.

The chain carries TRBV7-8 and TRBJ1-2, with D unclear. Germline V gene data show CDR1 as SGHVS and CDR2 as FQNEAQ. V was shortened by 5 bases and J by 7 bases, with 14 bases between the two germline ends. CDR3 length: 13 residues. CDR3 nucleotides: TGTGCCAGCAGCCCCGGCGAAGGAGGTGGCTACACCTTC. It codes for CASSPGEGGGYTF.

The gene calls are TRBV28 and TRBJ2-7, with 7 bases matching TRBD1. With V trimmed by 4 bases and J by 3 bases, 12 bases remained unmatched. CDR3 length: 16 amino acids. The V gene's germline CDR1 is MDHEN and CDR2 SYDVKM. CDR3: CASSSSPTGPSYEQYF. Here the CDR3 DNA reads TGTGCCAGCAGTTCATCCCCGACAGGGCCCAGCTACGAGCAGTACTTC.

This clone has only a few counts. V usage is TRBV29-1 and J usage is TRBJ1-6, with TRBD1 identical over 8 bases. V trimming: 7 bases; J trimming: 7 bases; junction bases outside the gene matches: 3. The CDR3 length is 12 residues. Germline CDR1 reads SQVTM; CDR2 reads ANQGSEA. CDR3 amino acids: CSGTGRNSPLHF. The CDR3 DNA is TGCAGCGGGACAGGGCGGAATTCACCCCTCCACTTT. Full variable domain (remainder filled in from reference TRBV29-1 and TRBJ1-6): SAVISQKPSRDICQRGTSLTIQCQVDSQVTMMFWYRQQPGQSLTLIATANQGSEATYESGFVIDKFPISRPNLTFSTLTVSNMSPEDSSIYLCSGTGRNSPLHFGNGTRLTVT.

This chain links TRBV7-8 with TRBJ1-2; the D gene is possibly TRBD1 (6 bases). The germline CDR1 and CDR2 sequences are SGHVS and FQNEAQ. This CDR3 has 18 residues. The germline V and J ends were trimmed by 5 bases and 3 bases, with 25 bases remaining between them. CDR3 in DNA: TGTGCCAGCAGCGCACGGAGAGGGGTCGGCAGGGGTGACTATGGCTACACCTTC. This sequence encodes CASSARRGVGRGDYGYTF.

The chain links TRBV14 to TRBJ2-2, with D perhaps matching TRBD1 or TRBD2 (5 bases each). This CDR3 is 16 amino acids long. Trimming cost V 2 bases and J 4 bases, with 14 bases left between them. In germline, CDR1 is SGHDN, CDR2 FVKESK. CDR3 DNA sequence: TGTGCCAGCAGCCAAAGAGGGATTAGGGGCACCGGGGAGCTGTTTTTT. This codes for CASSQRGIRGTGELFF.

V gene TRBV27 combines with J gene TRBJ1-2; perhaps TRBD1 as D (5 bases). The CDR3 spans 15 residues. V was trimmed by 2 bases and J by 6 bases, leaving 16 bases between them. Germline V CDR1 and CDR2: MNHEY, SMNVEV (reference sequence). CDR3 in DNA: TGTGCCAGCAGTTTAAATGTGGGGGGATTTCATGGCTACACCTTC. It specifies CASSLNVGGFHGYTF.

The chain couples TRBV7-8 to TRBJ1-2, with D perhaps matching TRBD1 (5 bases). Between the trimmed V and J ends, which lost 1 base and 1 base, there was a span of 22 bases. The germline V gene has CDR1 SGHVS and CDR2 FQNEAQ. This CDR3 region has 19 residues. The DNA for the CDR3 is TGTGCCAGCAGCTTAGGGGCCCGAGGGACCCCGACCCTTAACTATGGCTACACCTTC. Translating it yields CASSLGARGTPTLNYGYTF. The full variable domain, with the rest looked up from reference TRBV7-8 and TRBJ1-2, is GAGVSQSPRYKVAKRGQDVALRCDPISGHVSLFWYQQALGQGPEFLTYFQNEAQLDKSGLPSDRFFAERPEGSVSTLKIQRTQQEDSAVYLCASSLGARGTPTLNYGYTFGSGTRLTVV.

The DNA for the CDR3 is TGCGCCAGCAGCCAAGAGGGGGCAGGGGGGAACACTGAAGCTTTCTTT. It encodes CASSQEGAGGNTEAFF. The chain carries TRBV4-1 and TRBJ1-1, with 7 bases identical to TRBD1. Germline loops: CDR1 MGHRA, CDR2 YSYEKL. V gave up 0 bases and J gave up 1 base; unmatched junction bases: 5. The CDR3 contains 16 residues.

The rearrangement uses TRBV19 and TRBJ2-7; 7 positions match TRBD1. The trim removed 6 bases at V and 1 base at J, leaving 9 bases unmatched. Looked up from germline, CDR1 is LNHDA and CDR2 is SQIVND (reference sequence). The CDR3 spans 15 residues. Here the CDR3 DNA reads TGTGCCAGTAGAAAAGCGGACAGGATATCCTACGAGCAGTACTTC. Translated, it gives CASRKADRISYEQYF.

V gene TRBV5-1 combines with J gene TRBJ1-4; tentatively, D is TRBD1 (5 bases). Deletions cut 4 bases from V and 8 bases from J, with 18 bases between. The germline gives CDR1 SGHRS, CDR2 YFSETQ. The CDR3 spans 15 residues. DNA for the CDR3: TGCGCCAGCAGCGATGGTGGAGGGGTGAGCGAAAAACTGTTTTTT. Translating gives CASSDGGGVSEKLFF. Using reference TRBV5-1 and TRBJ1-4 for the parts outside the CDR3, the full variable domain is KAGVTQTPRYLIKTRGQQVTLSCSPISGHRSVSWYQQTPGQGLQFLFEYFSETQRNKGNFPGRFSGRQFSNSRSEMNVSTLELGDSALYLCASSDGGGVSEKLFFGSGTQLSVL.

As to this clone: The sample carries other DNA sequences with the same CDR3. The V call is TRBV7-9, the J call TRBJ2-2, with 7 bases matching TRBD1. The length of the CDR3 is 19 residues. Germline trimming cut 2 bases from V and 6 bases from J; bases unmatched to any gene: 18. Germline CDR1 is SEHNR and CDR2 is FQNEAQ (reference sequence). Here the CDR3 reads CASSLRRPLRQGGPGELFF. CDR3 nucleotides: TGTGCCAGCAGCTTACGCCGACCCTTAAGACAGGGCGGGCCCGGGGAGCTGTTTTTT.

This clone occurred once. J is TRBJ2-7 and V is TRBV9; possible D gene TRBD2, 5 bases. The germline gives CDR1 SGDLS, CDR2 YYNGEE. CDR3 length equals 15 residues. Trimming shortened V by 0 bases and J by 2 bases, and 12 bases separated the two germline ends. CDR3 sequence reads: CASSVAASSTYEQYF. CDR3 bases: TGTGCCAGCAGCGTAGCTGCTAGCAGTACCTACGAGCAGTACTTC.

The CDR3 sequence is CASSLDYGYTF. Here the CDR3 DNA reads TGTGCCAGCAGCTTAGACTATGGCTACACCTTC. V usage is TRBV11-2 and J usage is TRBJ1-2, with unresolved D. The germline V gene has CDR1 SGHAT and CDR2 FQNNGV. This CDR3 region has 11 residues. The V and J ends lost 0 bases and 4 bases respectively, with 0 bases between them.

V gene TRBV4-3 combines with J gene TRBJ2-5; D is possibly TRBD1 (6 bases). CDR1 is LGHNA, CDR2 YSLEER, per germline. This CDR3 region has 15 residues. The V and J ends lost 0 bases and 5 bases respectively, with 13 bases between them. The CDR3 here is CASSQDTGPRETQYF. In nucleotides, the CDR3 is TGCGCCAGCAGCCAAGATACAGGGCCTAGGGAGACCCAGTACTTC.

The CDR3 DNA sequence: TGTGCCAGCAGCTTGGCCAGGGAGGGTCAGCCCCAGCATTTT. It yields the protein CASSLAREGQPQHF. The chain employs TRBV7-8 and TRBJ1-5; the D gene is possibly TRBD1 (5 bases). CDR1 is SGHVS and CDR2 is FQNEAQ in the germline V gene. CDR3 length equals 14 residues. V lost 3 bases to trimming and J lost 6 bases, with 12 bases between them. Variable domain in full (rest from reference TRBV7-8 and TRBJ1-5): GAGVSQSPRYKVAKRGQDVALRCDPISGHVSLFWYQQALGQGPEFLTYFQNEAQLDKSGLPSDRFFAERPEGSVSTLKIQRTQQEDSAVYLCASSLAREGQPQHFGDGTRLSIL.

This rearrangement joins TRBV6-1 to TRBJ1-5; D is unresolved. The CDR3 consists of 15 residues. Germline V gene sequence: CDR1 MNHNS, CDR2 SASEGT. Trimming left V 2 bases short and J 1 base short, with 9 bases between. In DNA form, the CDR3 reads TGTGCCAGCAGTGAATATTACCCGAGCAATCAGCCCCAGCATTTT. This translates into CASSEYYPSNQPQHF.

The chain couples TRBV19 to TRBJ2-7; D is perhaps TRBD1 (7 bases). The V end lost 5 bases, the J end lost 1 base, and 15 bases lay between the germline ends. Germline CDR1 and CDR2: LNHDA and SQIVND (reference sequence). The CDR3 consists of 15 residues. The CDR3 DNA reads TGTGCCAGTAGTCTGCGGGACAGTTCGTCCTACGAGCAGTACTTC. Its protein product is CASSLRDSSSYEQYF.

The V call is TRBV5-6, the J call TRBJ2-3; perhaps TRBD1 as D (6 bases). Trimming removed 0 bases from V and 2 bases from J, with 13 bases in between. CDR3 length equals 16 residues. Germline V CDR1 and CDR2: SGHDT, YYEEEE. CDR3 nucleotide sequence: TGTGCCAGCAGCTTGGATCTGGACAGCAACACAGATACGCAGTATTTT. This encodes CASSLDLDSNTDTQYF. The complete variable domain, with remaining parts taken from reference TRBV5-6 and TRBJ2-3, reads DAGVTQSPTHLIKTRGQQVTLRCSPKSGHDTVSWYQQALGQGPQFIFQYYEEEERQRGNFPDRFSGHQFPNYSSELNVNALLLGDSALYLCASSLDLDSNTDTQYFGPGTRLTVL.

The chain is built from TRBV6-1 and TRBJ1-1; D is perhaps TRBD1 (6 bases). Germline V gene data show CDR1 as MNHNS and CDR2 as SASEGT. With 6 bases removed from V and 6 bases from J, the gap between germline ends came to 8 bases. The CDR3 extends over 11 amino acids. CDR3 nucleotide sequence: TGTGCCAGCAGGGACAGACCTGAAGCTTTCTTT. This gives the protein CASRDRPEAFF.

The chain links TRBV7-2 to TRBJ2-4, with 9 nucleotides matching TRBD2. The germline V gene encodes CDR1 SGHTA and CDR2 FQGNSA. With 3 bases clipped from V and 1 base from J, the junction kept 4 bases outside the gene matches. The CDR3 runs 16 residues. The CDR3 DNA reads as TGTGCCAGCAGCTTGAGCGGGGGGATCGCCAAAAACATTCAGTACTTC. It yields the protein CASSLSGGIAKNIQYF.

This chain uses TRBV28 with TRBJ2-7, with a tentative D call TRBD2 (5 bases). The CDR3 is 13 amino acids. Trimming took off 6 bases at V and 2 bases at J, with 11 bases between the two ends. Looked up from germline, CDR1 is MDHEN and CDR2 is SYDVKM. The CDR3 DNA follows: TGTGCCAGCAGAGGGAGACTCCCCTACGAGCAGTACTTC. It encodes CASRGRLPYEQYF.

This chain links TRBV11-2 with TRBJ1-5; D is possibly TRBD1 (5 bases). This CDR3 has 15 residues. Trimming stripped 5 bases from V and 1 base from J, with 12 bases between. Germline assignment: CDR1 SGHAT and CDR2 FQNNGV. CDR3 DNA: TGTGCCAGCAGCCCAGGGCGGGGAAGCAATCAGCCCCAGCATTTT. This sequence encodes CASSPGRGSNQPQHF.

V usage is TRBV5-1 and J usage is TRBJ2-2, with D perhaps TRBD1 or TRBD2 (5 bases each). Germline loops: CDR1 SGHRS, CDR2 YFSETQ. The CDR3 sequence is 17 residues long. Trimming took off 3 bases at V and 2 bases at J, with 17 bases between the two ends. CDR3 loop: CASSSGPGGDNTGELFF. CDR3 sequence (DNA): TGCGCCAGCAGCTCGGGACCGGGCGGAGATAACACCGGGGAGCTGTTTTTT.

This clone was picked up a small number of times. J is TRBJ2-7 and V is TRBV4-1; D might be TRBD2 (6 bases). CDR1 and CDR2 from the germline V gene are MGHRA and YSYEKL. This CDR3 region has 14 residues. Between the trimmed V and J ends, which lost 0 bases and 4 bases, there was a span of 10 bases. This CDR3 reads CASSQDVGTYEQYF. The CDR3 bases are TGCGCCAGCAGCCAAGATGTGGGGACTTACGAGCAGTACTTC.

The chain recombines TRBV27 with TRBJ1-1, with 7 bases lining up with TRBD1. The CDR3 is 14 amino acids. Germline V gene lookup returns CDR1 MNHEY and CDR2 SMNVEV (reference sequence). With V trimmed by 5 bases and J by 3 bases, 6 bases remained unmatched. The CDR3 nucleotides read TGTGCCAGCAGTCCCTTGACAGGGTACACTGAAGCTTTCTTT. This sequence encodes CASSPLTGYTEAFF.

The chain joins TRBV6-6 to TRBJ1-6; D may be TRBD1 (6 bases). Germline-derived CDR1 and CDR2 are MNHNY and SVGAGI (reference sequence). V shed 5 bases and J shed 9 bases, with 17 bases lying between them. This CDR3 has 15 residues. CDR3 protein: CASSSHGQSSSPLHF. The CDR3 DNA reads TGTGCCAGCAGTAGCCACGGACAGAGTTCTTCACCCCTCCACTTT.

The genes are TRBV14 and TRBJ2-2; D is unresolved. Trimming removed 1 base from V and 6 bases from J, with 12 bases in between. CDR1 and CDR2 (germline): SGHDN, FVKESK. The CDR3 runs 15 residues. The CDR3 here is CASSQVGRNAGELFF. The CDR3 coding sequence is TGTGCCAGCAGCCAAGTAGGGCGCAACGCCGGGGAGCTGTTTTTT.